This TCR beta chain was identified in a study of blood T cells in healthy people across ages. The authors ran a second PCR of 7 to 11 cycles using a sample-barcoded 5' primer and a J-beta primer mix. MiXCR, run by TCRdb on the 5' RACE reads, gives a single entry per CDR3 protein. This table has 1,100,000 or so distinct CDR3 sequences, around 45% appearing once. With V trimmed by 4 bases and J by 2 bases, 7 bases remained unmatched. CDR1 is SNHLY, CDR2 FYNNEI, per germline. The CDR3 runs 16 residues. In this sample, this clonotype turned up a few times. As yet, its antigen is unknown. Findings of the study overall: In these data, TCR beta diversity tracked strongly with naive T cell percentage. Donor CMV infection status was unknown, possibly confounding age-related changes in expanded clonotypes.

The origin of this receptor is a woman aged 55-69 years in good health. Sequencing input: blood. The chain couples TRBV2 to TRBJ2-5, with 10 bases fitting TRBD1. The CDR3 is CASSGQGAPPQETQYF. The CDR3 region has the DNA TGTGCCAGCAGTGGACAGGGGGCTCCCCCACAAGAGACCCAGTACTTC.